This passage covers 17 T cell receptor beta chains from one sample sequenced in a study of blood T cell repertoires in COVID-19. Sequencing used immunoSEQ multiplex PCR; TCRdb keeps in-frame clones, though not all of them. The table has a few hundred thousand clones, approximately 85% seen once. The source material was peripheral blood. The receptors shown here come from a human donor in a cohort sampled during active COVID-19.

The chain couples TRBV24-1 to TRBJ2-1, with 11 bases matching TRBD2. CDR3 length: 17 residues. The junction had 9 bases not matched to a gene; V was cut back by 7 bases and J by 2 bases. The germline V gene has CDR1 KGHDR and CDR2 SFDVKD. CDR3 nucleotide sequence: TGTGCCACCAGCGAATTTCCGACTAGCGGGGCCTACAATGAGCAGTTCTTC. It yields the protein CATSEFPTSGAYNEQFF.

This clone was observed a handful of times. The chain's CDR3 is CASSPPRTGLVQPQHF. Here the CDR3 DNA reads TGTGCCAGCAGCCCCCCCAGGACAGGGTTGGTTCAGCCCCAGCATTTT. This chain joins TRBV5-5 and TRBJ1-5; 8 bases line up with TRBD1. The junction had 12 bases not matched to a gene; V was cut back by 4 bases and J by 6 bases. Germline V gives CDR1 SGHKS, CDR2 YYEKEE (reference sequence). The CDR3 is made up of 16 amino acids.

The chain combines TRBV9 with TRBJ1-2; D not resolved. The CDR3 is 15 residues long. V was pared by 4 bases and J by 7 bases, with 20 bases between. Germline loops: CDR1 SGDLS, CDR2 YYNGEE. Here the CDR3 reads CASSPRRGSKGGYTF. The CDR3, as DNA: TGTGCCAGCAGCCCCCGTAGAGGTTCTAAAGGTGGCTACACCTTC.

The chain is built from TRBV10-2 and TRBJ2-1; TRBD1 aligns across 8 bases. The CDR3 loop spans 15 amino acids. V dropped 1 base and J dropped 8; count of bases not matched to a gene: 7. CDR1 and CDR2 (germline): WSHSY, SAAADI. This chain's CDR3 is CASSEYRGLEDEQFF. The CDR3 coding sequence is TGCGCCAGCAGTGAGTACAGGGGGTTAGAAGATGAGCAGTTCTTC.

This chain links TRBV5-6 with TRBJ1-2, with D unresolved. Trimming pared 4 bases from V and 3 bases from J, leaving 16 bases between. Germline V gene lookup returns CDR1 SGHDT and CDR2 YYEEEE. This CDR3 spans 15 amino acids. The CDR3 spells CASSARLITDYGYTF. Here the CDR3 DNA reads TGTGCCAGCAGCGCCCGATTAATTACAGACTATGGCTACACCTTC.

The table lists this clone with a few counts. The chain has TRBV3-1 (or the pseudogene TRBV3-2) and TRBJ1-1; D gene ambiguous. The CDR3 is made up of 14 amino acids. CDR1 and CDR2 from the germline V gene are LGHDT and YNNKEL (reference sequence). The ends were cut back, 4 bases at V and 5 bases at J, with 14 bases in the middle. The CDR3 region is CASSLRGRMTEAFF. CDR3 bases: TGTGCCAGCAGCCTTAGAGGAAGGATGACTGAAGCTTTCTTT.

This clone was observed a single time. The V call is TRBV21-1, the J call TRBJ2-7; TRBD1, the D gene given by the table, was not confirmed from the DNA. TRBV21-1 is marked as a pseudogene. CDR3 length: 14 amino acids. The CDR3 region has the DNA TGTGCCAGCAGCAAACAGGGGTTCCTCTACGAGCAGTACTTC. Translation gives CASSKQGFLYEQYF.

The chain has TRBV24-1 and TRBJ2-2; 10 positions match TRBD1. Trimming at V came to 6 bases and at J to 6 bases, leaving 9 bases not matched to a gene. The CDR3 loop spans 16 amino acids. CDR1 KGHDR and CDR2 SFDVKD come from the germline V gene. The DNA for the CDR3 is TGTGCCACCAGTTATACGGGACAGGGGACGGCCGGGGAGCTGTTTTTT. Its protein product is CATSYTGQGTAGELFF.

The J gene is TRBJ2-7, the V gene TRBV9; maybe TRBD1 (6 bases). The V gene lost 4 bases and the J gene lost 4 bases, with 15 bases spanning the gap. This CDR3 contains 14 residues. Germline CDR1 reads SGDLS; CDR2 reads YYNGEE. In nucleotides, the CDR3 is TGTGCCAGCAGCAGCCCAGGGGAGCAGTACGAGCAGTACTTC. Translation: CASSSPGEQYEQYF. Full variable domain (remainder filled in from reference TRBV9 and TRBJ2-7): DSGVTQTPKHLITATGQRVTLRCSPRSGDLSVYWYQQSLDQGLQFLIQYYNGEERAKGNILERFSAQQFPDLHSELNLSSLELGDSALYFCASSSPGEQYEQYFGPGTRLTVT.

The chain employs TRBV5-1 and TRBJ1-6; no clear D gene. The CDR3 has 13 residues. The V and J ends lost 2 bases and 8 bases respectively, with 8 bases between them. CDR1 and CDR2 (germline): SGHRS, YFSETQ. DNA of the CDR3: TGCGCCAGCAGCTTCTCCTCTGATTCACCCCTCCACTTT. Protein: CASSFSSDSPLHF.

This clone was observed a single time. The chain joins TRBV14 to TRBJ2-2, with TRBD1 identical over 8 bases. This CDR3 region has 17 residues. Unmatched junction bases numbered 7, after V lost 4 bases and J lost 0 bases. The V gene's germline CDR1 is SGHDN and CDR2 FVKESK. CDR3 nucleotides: TGTGCCAGCAGCCCTCGGACAGGGCGACCGAACACCGGGGAGCTGTTTTTT. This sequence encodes CASSPRTGRPNTGELFF.

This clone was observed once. The CDR3 bases are TGTGCCAGCAGTGAACACCGGGACAGGGGCAAGACTGAAGCTTTCTTT. Protein: CASSEHRDRGKTEAFF. The rearrangement links TRBV2 to TRBJ1-1; 10 nucleotides agree with TRBD1. CDR3 size: 16 residues. Germline CDR1 reads SNHLY; CDR2 reads FYNNEI. The ends lost 2 bases at V and 5 bases at J; junction bases unmatched: 8. Full variable domain (outside the CDR3, taken from reference TRBV2 and TRBJ1-1): EPEVTQTPSHQVTQMGQEVILRCVPISNHLYFYWYRQILGQKVEFLVSFYNNEISEKSEIFDDQFSVERPDGSNFTLKIRSTKLEDSAMYFCASSEHRDRGKTEAFFGQGTRLTVV.

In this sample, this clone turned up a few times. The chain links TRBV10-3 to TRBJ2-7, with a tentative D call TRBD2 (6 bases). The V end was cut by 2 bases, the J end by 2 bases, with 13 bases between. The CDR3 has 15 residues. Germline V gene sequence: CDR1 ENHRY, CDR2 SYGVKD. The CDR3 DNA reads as TGTGCCATCAGTGAGCGGGACTCCGGAACCTACGAGCAGTACTTC. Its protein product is CAISERDSGTYEQYF.

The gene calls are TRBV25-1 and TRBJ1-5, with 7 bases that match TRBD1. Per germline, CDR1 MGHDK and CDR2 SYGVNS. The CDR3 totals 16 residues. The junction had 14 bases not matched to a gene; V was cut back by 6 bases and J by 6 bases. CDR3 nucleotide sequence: TGTGCCAGCAGCCACGGGACAGTATGGATGCTTCAGCCCCAGCATTTT. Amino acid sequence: CASSHGTVWMLQPQHF.

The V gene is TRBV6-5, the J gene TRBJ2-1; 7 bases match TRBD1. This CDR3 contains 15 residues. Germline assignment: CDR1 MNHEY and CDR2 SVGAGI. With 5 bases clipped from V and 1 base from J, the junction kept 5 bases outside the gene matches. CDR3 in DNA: TGTGCCAGCAGTCGACAGGGCGCGTCCTACAATGAGCAGTTCTTC. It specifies CASSRQGASYNEQFF.

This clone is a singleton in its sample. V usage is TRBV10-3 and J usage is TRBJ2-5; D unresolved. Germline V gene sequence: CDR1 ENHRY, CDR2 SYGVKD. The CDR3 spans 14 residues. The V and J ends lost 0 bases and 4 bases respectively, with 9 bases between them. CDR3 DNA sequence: TGTGCCATCAGTGAGTCTGCGGTGGGAGAGACCCAGTACTTC. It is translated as CAISESAVGETQYF.

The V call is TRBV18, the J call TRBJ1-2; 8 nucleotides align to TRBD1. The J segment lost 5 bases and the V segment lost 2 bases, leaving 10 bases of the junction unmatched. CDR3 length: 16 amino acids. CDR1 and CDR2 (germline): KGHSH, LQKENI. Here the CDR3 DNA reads TGTGCCAGCTCACCATTCTCCGGACAGGGAGGGTATGGCTACACCTTC. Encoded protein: CASSPFSGQGGYGYTF.